One sample yielded the 10 T cell receptor beta chains listed below, sequenced in a study of cytomegalovirus exposure and HLA in healthy donors. The PCR used 60 Vbeta and 13 Jbeta primers. Generated by immunoSEQ multiplex PCR, the TCRdb table keeps only in-frame clones and is missing some. The sample holds about 140,000 clones; roughly 80% are singletons and the top ten take 1.2%. What was sequenced was PBMCs. These receptors originate from a female donor in good health and CMV-seronegative.

The rearrangement joins TRBV7-9 to TRBJ2-7; 11 bases are shared with TRBD2. The V gene end was trimmed by 5 bases and the J gene end by 4 bases; junction bases not matched to a gene: 4. The germline CDR1 and CDR2 sequences are SEHNR and FQNEAQ (reference sequence). CDR3 length: 14 residues. The CDR3 nucleotides are TGTGCCAGCAGCCCAGGGACTAGCGGATACGAGCAGTACTTC. Protein sequence: CASSPGTSGYEQYF.

This chain uses TRBV5-1 with TRBJ2-2; D is possibly TRBD1 (5 bases). Germline CDR1 is SGHRS and CDR2 is YFSETQ. CDR3 length: 14 amino acids. V lost 2 bases, J lost 3 bases, and 8 bases lay in between. The CDR3 spells CASSFQGDTGELFF. The CDR3 nucleotides read TGCGCCAGCAGCTTTCAGGGCGACACCGGGGAGCTGTTTTTT.

This rearrangement joins TRBV9 to TRBJ1-1; D is ambiguous. The V end was cut by 2 bases, the J end by 1 base, with 6 bases between. CDR3 size: 13 residues. Germline V CDR1 and CDR2: SGDLS, YYNGEE. The DNA for the CDR3 is TGTGCCAGCAGCGTCGGAGAGAACACTGAAGCTTTCTTT. As protein: CASSVGENTEAFF.

The V and J genes are TRBV13 and TRBJ1-1, with 12 bases lining up with TRBD1. Germline CDR1 PRHDT, CDR2 FYEKMQ (reference sequence). Trimming removed 5 bases from V and 8 bases from J; junction bases left unmatched: 9. There are 15 residues in the CDR3. Here the CDR3 DNA reads TGTGCCAGCAGCATAACCGGGACAGGGGGCTTGGAAGCTTTCTTT. Residues: CASSITGTGGLEAFF.

Note on this clone: The sample holds other DNA sequences that translate to the same CDR3. The chain employs TRBV29-1 and TRBJ2-3, with 12 bases matching TRBD2. Trimming took 6 bases from V and 1 from J; bases not matched to a gene: 5. This CDR3 has 15 residues. The V gene's germline CDR1 is SQVTM and CDR2 ANQGSEA. DNA of the CDR3: TGCAGCGTCGGAGGACTAGCGGGACGCACAGATACGCAGTATTTT. This translates into CSVGGLAGRTDTQYF.

The genes are TRBV19 and TRBJ1-5; D not certain. Germline assignment: CDR1 LNHDA and CDR2 SQIVND (reference sequence). V was pared by 0 bases and J by 5 bases, with 14 bases between. This CDR3 is built from 16 residues. The CDR3 sequence is CASSIDLGSRHQPQHF. Written as DNA, the CDR3 is TGTGCCAGTAGTATAGATCTCGGCAGCAGGCATCAGCCCCAGCATTTT. The full variable domain, its missing parts supplied by reference TRBV19 and TRBJ1-5, is DGGITQSPKYLFRKEGQNVTLSCEQNLNHDAMYWYRQDPGQGLRLIYYSQIVNDFQKGDIAEGYSVSREKKESFPLTVTSAQKNPTAFYLCASSIDLGSRHQPQHFGDGTRLSIL.

In the case of this clone: The junction shows a germline mismatch at one end, possibly a read error. The chain joins TRBV15 to TRBJ2-6, with D maybe TRBD2 (6 bases). The CDR3 length is 15 residues. Germline V gene lookup returns CDR1 LNHNV and CDR2 YYDKDF (reference sequence). CDR3 loop: CASREAASGANVLTF. In DNA, the CDR3 is TGTGCCTCCAGGGAGGCGGCCTCTGGGGCCAACGTCCTGACTTTC.

V gene TRBV7-9 combines with J gene TRBJ2-7; tentatively, D is TRBD1 (5 bases). This CDR3 has 16 amino acids. The V end was cut by 5 bases, the J end by 0 bases, with 17 bases between. Germline loops: CDR1 SEHNR, CDR2 FQNEAQ (reference sequence). CDR3: CASSPITGLTSYEQYF. The CDR3 region has the DNA TGTGCCAGCAGCCCCATTACAGGCCTTACCTCCTACGAGCAGTACTTC.

As regards this clone: This same CDR3 is encoded by further DNA sequences in the sample. The CDR3 region is CASSPRGQPQHF. As DNA, the CDR3 is TGTGCCAGCAGCCCCAGGGGTCAGCCCCAGCATTTT. The chain recombines TRBV7-2 with TRBJ1-5; weak D call: TRBD1 (6 bases). The length of the CDR3 is 12 residues. Germline CDR1 SGHTA, CDR2 FQGNSA. Between the trimmed V and J ends, which lost 5 bases and 6 bases, there was a span of 8 bases.

This clone was seen just once. The chain couples TRBV10-3 to TRBJ1-2, with TRBD1 matching 8 bases. The CDR3 spans 12 residues. The V gene's germline CDR1 is ENHRY and CDR2 SYGVKD. Trimming cost V 8 bases and J 3 bases; bases outside gene matches: 2. CDR3 in DNA: TGTGCCATCTTACAGGGGGACTATGGCTACACCTTC. This sequence encodes CAILQGDYGYTF.